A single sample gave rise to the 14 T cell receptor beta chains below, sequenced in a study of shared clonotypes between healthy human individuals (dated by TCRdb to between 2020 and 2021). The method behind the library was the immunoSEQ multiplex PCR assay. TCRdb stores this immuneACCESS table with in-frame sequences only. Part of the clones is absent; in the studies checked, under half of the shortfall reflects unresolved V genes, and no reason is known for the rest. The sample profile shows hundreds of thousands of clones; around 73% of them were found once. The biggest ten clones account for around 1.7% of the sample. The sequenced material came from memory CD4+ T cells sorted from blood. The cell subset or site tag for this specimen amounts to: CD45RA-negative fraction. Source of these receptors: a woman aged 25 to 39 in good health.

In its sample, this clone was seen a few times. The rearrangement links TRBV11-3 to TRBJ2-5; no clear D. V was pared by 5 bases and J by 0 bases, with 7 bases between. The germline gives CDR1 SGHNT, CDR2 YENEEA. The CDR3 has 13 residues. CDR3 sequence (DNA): TGTGCCAGCAGCCCTGGGGACCAAGAGACCCAGTACTTC. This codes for CASSPGDQETQYF.

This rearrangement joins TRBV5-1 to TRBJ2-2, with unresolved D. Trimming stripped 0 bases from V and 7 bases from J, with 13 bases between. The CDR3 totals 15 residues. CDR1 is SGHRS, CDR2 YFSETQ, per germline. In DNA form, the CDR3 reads TGCGCCAGCAGCTTGGGTTCTGGTGCGGACGGGGAGCTGTTTTTT. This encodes CASSLGSGADGELFF. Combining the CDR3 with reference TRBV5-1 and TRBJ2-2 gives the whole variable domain KAGVTQTPRYLIKTRGQQVTLSCSPISGHRSVSWYQQTPGQGLQFLFEYFSETQRNKGNFPGRFSGRQFSNSRSEMNVSTLELGDSALYLCASSLGSGADGELFFGEGSRLTVL.

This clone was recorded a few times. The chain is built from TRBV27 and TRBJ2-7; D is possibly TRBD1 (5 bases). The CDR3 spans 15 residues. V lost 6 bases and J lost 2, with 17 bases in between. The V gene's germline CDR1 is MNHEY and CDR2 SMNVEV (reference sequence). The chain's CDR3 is CASSLGQGLTYEQYF. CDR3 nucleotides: TGTGCCAGCAGCCTCGGGCAGGGTCTAACCTACGAGCAGTACTTC.

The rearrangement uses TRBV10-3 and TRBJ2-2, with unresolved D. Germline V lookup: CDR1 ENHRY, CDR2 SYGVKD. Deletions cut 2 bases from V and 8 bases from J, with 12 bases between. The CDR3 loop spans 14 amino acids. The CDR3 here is CAISEGLRWGELFF. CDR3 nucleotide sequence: TGTGCCATCAGTGAGGGGCTAAGATGGGGGGAGCTGTTTTTT.

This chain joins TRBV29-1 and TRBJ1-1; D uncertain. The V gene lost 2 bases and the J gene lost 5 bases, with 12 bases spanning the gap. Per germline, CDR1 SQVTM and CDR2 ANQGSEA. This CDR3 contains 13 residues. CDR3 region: CSVELTGDTEAFF. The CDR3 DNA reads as TGCAGCGTTGAATTAACGGGAGATACTGAAGCTTTCTTT.

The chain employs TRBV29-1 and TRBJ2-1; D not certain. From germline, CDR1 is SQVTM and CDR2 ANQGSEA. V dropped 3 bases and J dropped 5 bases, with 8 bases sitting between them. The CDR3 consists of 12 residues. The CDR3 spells CSVDSTHNEQFF. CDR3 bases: TGCAGCGTTGACTCTACCCACAATGAGCAGTTCTTC.

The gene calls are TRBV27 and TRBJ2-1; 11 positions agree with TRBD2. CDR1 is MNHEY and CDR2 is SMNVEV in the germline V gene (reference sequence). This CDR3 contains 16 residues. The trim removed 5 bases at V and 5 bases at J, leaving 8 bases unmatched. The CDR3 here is CASSPGTSGGDNEQFF. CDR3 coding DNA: TGTGCCAGCAGTCCGGGGACTAGCGGAGGAGACAATGAGCAGTTCTTC.

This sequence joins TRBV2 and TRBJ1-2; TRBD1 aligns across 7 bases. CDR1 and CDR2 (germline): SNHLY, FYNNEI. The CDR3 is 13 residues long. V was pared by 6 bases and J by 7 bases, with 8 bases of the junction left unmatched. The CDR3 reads CASRPGTEGGYTF. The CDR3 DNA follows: TGTGCCAGCAGACCCGGGACAGAAGGTGGCTACACCTTC.

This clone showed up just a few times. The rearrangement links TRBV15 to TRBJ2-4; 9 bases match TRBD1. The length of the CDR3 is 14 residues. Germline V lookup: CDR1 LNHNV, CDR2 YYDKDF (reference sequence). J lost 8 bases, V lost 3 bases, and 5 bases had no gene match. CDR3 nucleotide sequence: TGTGCCACCAGCAGGCGGGGACAGGGCGACATTCAGTACTTC. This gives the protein CATSRRGQGDIQYF. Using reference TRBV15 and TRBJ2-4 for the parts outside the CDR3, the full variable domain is DAMVIQNPRYQVTQFGKPVTLSCSQTLNHNVMYWYQQKSSQAPKLLFHYYDKDFNNEADTPDNFQSRRPNTSFCFLDIRSPGLGDTAMYLCATSRRGQGDIQYFGAGTRLSVL.

CDR3 amino acids: CATSRGDSGTSYGYTF. CDR3 nucleotide sequence: TGTGCCACCAGCAGAGGAGATAGCGGGACATCCTATGGCTACACCTTC. The chain couples TRBV15 to TRBJ1-2; D may be TRBD1 (6 bases). Germline CDR1 and CDR2: LNHNV and YYDKDF (reference sequence). Trimming pared 1 base from V and 4 bases from J, leaving 16 bases between. This CDR3 comprises 16 residues.

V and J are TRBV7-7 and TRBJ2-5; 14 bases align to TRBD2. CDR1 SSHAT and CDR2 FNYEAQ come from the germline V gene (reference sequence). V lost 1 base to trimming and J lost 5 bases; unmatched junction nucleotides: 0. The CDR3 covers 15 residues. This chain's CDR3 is CASSLGTSGGETQYF. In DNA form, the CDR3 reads TGTGCCAGCAGCTTAGGGACTAGCGGGGGGGAGACCCAGTACTTC. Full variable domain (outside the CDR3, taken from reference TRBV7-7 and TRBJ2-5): GAGVSQSPRYKVTKRGQDVTLRCDPISSHATLYWYQQALGQGPEFLTYFNYEAQPDKSGLPSDRFSAERPEGSISTLTIQRTEQRDSAMYRCASSLGTSGGETQYFGPGTRLLVL.

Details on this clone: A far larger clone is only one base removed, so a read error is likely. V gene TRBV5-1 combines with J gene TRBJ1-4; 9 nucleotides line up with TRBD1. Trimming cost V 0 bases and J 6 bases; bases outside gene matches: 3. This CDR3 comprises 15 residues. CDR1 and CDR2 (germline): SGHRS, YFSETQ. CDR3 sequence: CASSLGDRDYEKLFF. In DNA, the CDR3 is TGCGCCAGCAGCTTGGGGGACAGGGATTATGAAAAACTGTTTTTT.

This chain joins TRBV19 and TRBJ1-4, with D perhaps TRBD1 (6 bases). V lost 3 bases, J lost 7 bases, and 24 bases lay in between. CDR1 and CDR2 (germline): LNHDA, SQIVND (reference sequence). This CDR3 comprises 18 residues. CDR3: CASSMRPTLTGAPEKLFF. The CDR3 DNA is TGTGCCAGTAGTATGAGACCAACCCTAACGGGGGCGCCTGAAAAACTGTTTTTT.

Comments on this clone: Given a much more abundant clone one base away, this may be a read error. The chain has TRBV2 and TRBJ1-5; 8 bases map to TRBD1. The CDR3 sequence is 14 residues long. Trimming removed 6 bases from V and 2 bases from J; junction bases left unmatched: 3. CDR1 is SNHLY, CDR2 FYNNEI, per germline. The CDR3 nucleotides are TGTGCCAGCAGGATGACAGGGGGCAATCAGCCCCAGCATTTT. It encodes CASRMTGGNQPQHF.